Here is one T cell receptor beta chain with its context. The data stem from a study of chemoradiotherapy in HPV16-positive cancers. Method: immunoSEQ multiplex PCR; TCRdb's copy keeps in-frame clones and lacks some. Here the sample spans thousands of clones, around 84% being singletons. The CDR3 spans 14 residues. V lost 3 bases and J lost 3; bases outside the gene matches: 2. The germline CDR1 and CDR2 sequences are SEHNR and FQNEAQ (reference sequence). Sample: tumor tissue, taken from a patient who underwent chemoradiotherapy. V usage is TRBV7-9 and J usage is TRBJ2-1; TRBD2 matches 7 bases. The sequence came from a human donor with HPV-associated anogenital cancer. CDR3 DNA: TGTGCCAGCAGCTTCTCGGGAGGCTACAATGAGCAGTTCTTC. Its protein is CASSFSGGYNEQFF.